A selection of T cell receptor beta chains follows, all from one sample in a study of human T cells and chemical hapten exposure. MiXCR, applied by TCRdb to the RACE reads, yields one record per CDR3 protein. The sample lists about 82,000 distinct CDR3 sequences; 10% to 15% were seen once. The sequenced sample was whole blood, obtained in connection with sensitization to the hapten diphenylcyclopropenone (DPC). Receptor source: a woman between 45 and 60 years old with alopecia areata. Some clones in this sample may be carry-over from other donors' samples. The CDR3 runs from the conserved cysteine through the conserved F or W. The D gene is left open where the match is weak. Size is stated for part of the rows, as once, few or many counts, or as a class when the clone is expanded.

>few|TRBV20-1|TRBD2|TRBJ2-2
TGCAGTGCTAAAGTACTAGCGGGAGAGGGCGGGGAGCTGTTTTTT
CSAKVLAGEGGELFF
>many|TRBV2|TRBD1|TRBJ1-2
TGTGCCAGCAGTGTACAGGGGAATTTCGGTGGCTACACCTTC
CASSVQGNFGGYTF
>NA|TRBV29-1|TRBD1|TRBJ1-1
TGCAGCGTTGAGAGTGACAGGGCGAATACTGAAGCTTTCTTT
CSVESDRANTEAFF
>NA|TRBV11-2|TRBD2|TRBJ2-1
TGTGCCAGCAGCCCTACTAGCGTCTACAATGAGCAGTTCTTC
CASSPTSVYNEQFF
>NA|TRBV11-2|NA|TRBJ2-3
TGTGCCAGCAGCTTAGATCCCCGTTTCACAGATACGCAGTATTTT
CASSLDPRFTDTQYF
>few|TRBV12-3/TRBV12-4|NA|TRBJ1-1
TGTGCCAGCACCCAGTTCCCTAAGAACACTGAAGCTTTCTTT
CASTQFPKNTEAFF
>NA|TRBV6-2/TRBV6-3|NA|TRBJ1-1
TGTGCCAGCAGTTACAGGGCGAAGGGAGCTTTCTTT
CASSYRAKGAFF
>many|TRBV6-6|NA|TRBJ2-5
TGTGCCAGCAGTTATCGGGGGATTGTAGGGCAAGAGACCCAGTACTTC
CASSYRGIVGQETQYF
>few|TRBV12-3/TRBV12-4|NA|TRBJ1-5
TGTGCCAGCAGTTCGCCGGGACACCCTGGGGCCCAGCATTTT
CASSSPGHPGAQHF
>few|TRBV12-3/TRBV12-4|NA|TRBJ2-2
TGTGCCAGCAGTTTAGGAGTGGACACCGGGGAGCTGTTTTTT
CASSLGVDTGELFF
>few|TRBV20-1|TRBD1|TRBJ1-4
TGCAGTGCTTCCAACCCGGGACAGAGATCTGCAACTAATGAAAAACTGTTTTTT
CSASNPGQRSATNEKLFF
>NA|TRBV20-1|NA|TRBJ1-6
TGCAGTGCTAGTAGCCCGGGAGTCCCCCTCCACTTT
CSASSPGVPLHF
>few|TRBV20-1|TRBD2|TRBJ2-7
TGCAGTGCTAGTTCGAGAGTAGCGGGAGGCTACGAGCAGTACTTC
CSASSRVAGGYEQYF
>few|TRBV5-5|TRBD2|TRBJ2-7
TGTGCCAGCAGCTTTTGGCGGGAGAGATACGAGCAGTACTTC
CASSFWRERYEQYF
>few|TRBV30|NA|TRBJ2-7
TGTGCCTGGACTCAAAAAGGGCAGATCCTCTACGAGCAGTACTTC
CAWTQKGQILYEQYF
>NA|TRBV7-3|NA|TRBJ2-1
TGTGCCAGCAGCTTAAGGGCTACTTCTAATGAGCAGTTCTTC
CASSLRATSNEQFF
>NA|TRBV20-1|NA|TRBJ1-5
TGCAGTGCGTCGACGGATTATAGCAATCAGCCCCAGCATTTT
CSASTDYSNQPQHF
>NA|TRBV28|NA|TRBJ1-1
TGTGCCAGCAGTTTAGATGAAGCTTTCTTT
CASSLDEAFF
>many|TRBV29-1|TRBD2|TRBJ2-5
TGCAGCGTTGGAGGGACTATTCAAGAGACCCAGTACTTC
CSVGGTIQETQYF
>many|TRBV20-1|NA|TRBJ2-1
TGCAGTGCCCATACTCGGAGCTCCTACAATGAGCAGTTCTTC
CSAHTRSSYNEQFF
>few|TRBV5-6|NA|TRBJ2-3
TGTGCCAGCAGCTTGAGCGGTCCCGCAGATACGCAGTATTTT
CASSLSGPADTQYF
>many|TRBV29-1|NA|TRBJ2-4
TGCAGCGTTGACCCCGGGGGCATTCAGTACTTC
CSVDPGGIQYF
>few|TRBV14|TRBD2|TRBJ2-2
TGTGCCAGCAGCCAAAGGACGACGGGAGGCACCGGGGAGCTGTTTTTT
CASSQRTTGGTGELFF
>NA|TRBV10-1|NA|TRBJ2-2
TGCGCCAGCACAGGCCAATCTGGGGAGCTGTTTTTT
CASTGQSGELFF
>few|TRBV20-1|TRBD2|TRBJ2-3
TGCAGTGCTACGCTAGCGGGAGTGGTAGATACGCAGTATTTT
CSATLAGVVDTQYF
>NA|TRBV6-5|NA|TRBJ1-3
TGTGCCAGCAGTGACTGGGGGGCAGGGGGAAACACCATATATTTT
CASSDWGAGGNTIYF
>few|TRBV25-1|NA|TRBJ2-7
TGTGCCAGCAGTGACCCTGCCGAGCAGTACTTC
CASSDPAEQYF
>many|TRBV5-1|NA|TRBJ2-1
TGCGCCAGCTCCTCCGGCCAGGGGGGGAATGAGCAGTTCTTC
CASSSGQGGNEQFF
>many|TRBV3-1|TRBD2|TRBJ2-5
TGTGCCAGCAGCCTATATTCAGCGGGAGGGCAGGAGGAGACCCAGTACTTC
CASSLYSAGGQEETQYF